This T cell receptor beta chain was captured by sequencing in a study of cytotoxic CD8 clonotypes in ibrutinib-treated CLL. Background on the study: Included were 11 to 12 relapsed/refractory and about 14 treatment-naive patients, of whom 17 to 18 were IGHV unmutated.

Sequencing was performed with immunoSEQ multiplex PCR; in TCRdb, only in-frame clones are kept and a portion is missing. The table shows approximately 130,000 clones, with around four fifths occurring only once. The CDR3 consists of 15 residues. Germline V gene lookup returns CDR1 SGHNT and CDR2 YENEEA. The V gene end was trimmed by 5 bases and the J gene end by 4 bases; junction bases not matched to a gene: 4. This clonotype originated in a human donor with chronic lymphocytic leukemia. Sequences were derived from PBMCs, sampled after 24 months of ibrutinib treatment. The chain has TRBV11-3 and TRBJ2-2, with 10 bases that match TRBD2. The CDR3 coding sequence is TGTGCCAGCAGCCCGATAGCGGGGGGCACCGGGGAGCTGTTTTTT. Its translation: CASSPIAGGTGELFF. Full variable domain (outside the CDR3, taken from reference TRBV11-3 and TRBJ2-2): EAGVVQSPRYKIIEKKQPVAFWCNPISGHNTLYWYLQNLGQGPELLIRYENEEAVDDSQLPKDRFSAERLKGVDSTLKIQPAELGDSAVYLCASSPIAGGTGELFFGEGSRLTVL.